The sequence of this TCR beta chain was determined in a study of CD8 T cells in ankylosing spondylitis (dated by TCRdb to 2017 to 2019). Describing the broader study: T cell receptor beta repertoires were profiled in healthy donors and ankylosing spondylitis patients so that disease-linked TCR variants could be found. The full study cohort comprised about 25 ankylosing spondylitis patients and 85 to 120 healthy donors. Peripheral blood was sampled, and synovial fluid was also collected from ankylosing spondylitis patients. Broader findings and caveats from the paper: The disease-linked clones were reported as significantly enriched in matched synovial fluid samples from ankylosing spondylitis patients. The disease-linked clones had a CD8+ phenotype and were found at relatively low frequencies in peripheral blood. Some TCR beta motif variants had previously been reported in synovial fluid and blood of reactive arthritis patients, which suggested common disease-initiation mechanisms. A TCR beta motif made up of eight highly homologous amino acid variants appeared to be characteristic of blood from ankylosing spondylitis patients.

Sequencing used an Illumina HiSeq 2500. Quantitative 5'-RACE with molecular barcodes was used to prepare TCR beta libraries. The original pipeline was this. Disease-linked TCR variants were identified with a new computational method built on a probabilistic model of VDJ rearrangement. TCRdb trimmed the raw reads at Q25, called clones with MiXCR and kept productive beta chains. Each entry merges the rows of one CDR3 protein and shows their most common DNA and genes. V and J calls and clone size were set by TCRdb, not the authors. The sample table lists tens of thousands of distinct CDR3 sequences, around 5.2% of them with a count of one. The leading ten clones occupy around 2% of the sample. This clonotype has at least ten counts. The clone's antigen remains unknown. No much larger clonotype is one base removed from it; base qualities were not supplied. V loses 4 bases, J loses 1 base, and the germline ends lie 17 bases apart. Taken from cysteine to phenylalanine, the CDR3 has 16 residues. CDR3 DNA is the only sequence kept; it has 48 bases, read in frame from the first base. CDR1 is given as SGDLS and CDR2 as YYNGEE, both from the germline V gene.

Rearrangement joined TRBV9 to TRBJ2-5, with no confidently assigned D gene. The source of this sequence is a female donor with ankylosing spondylitis or in good health (not recorded which). The specimen sequenced was blood, either unsorted or a sorted T cell fraction (not recorded which). The DNA sequence follows: TGTGCCAGCAGCCATCTTATACCGGGTCTCCAAGAGACCCAGTACTTC. Translated, this gives CASSHLIPGLQETQYF.